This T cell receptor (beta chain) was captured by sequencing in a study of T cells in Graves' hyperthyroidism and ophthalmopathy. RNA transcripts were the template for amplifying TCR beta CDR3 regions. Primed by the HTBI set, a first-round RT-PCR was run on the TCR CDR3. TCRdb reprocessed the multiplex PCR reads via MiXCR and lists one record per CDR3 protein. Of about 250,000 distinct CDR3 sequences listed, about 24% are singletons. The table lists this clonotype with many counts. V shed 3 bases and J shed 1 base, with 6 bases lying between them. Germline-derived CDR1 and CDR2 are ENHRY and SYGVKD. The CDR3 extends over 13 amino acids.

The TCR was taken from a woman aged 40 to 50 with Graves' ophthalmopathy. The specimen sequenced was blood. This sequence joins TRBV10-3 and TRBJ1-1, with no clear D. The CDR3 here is CAISDRTNTEAFF. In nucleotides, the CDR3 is TGTGCCATCAGTGACAGGACGAACACTGAAGCTTTCTTT.